This TCR beta chain was profiled in a study of blood T cells in healthy people across ages. This clonotype has a count of ten or more. The second PCR ran roughly 7 to 12 cycles with a sample-barcoded 5' primer and J-beta primers. TCRdb re-derived calls from the 5' RACE reads in MiXCR, one entry per CDR3 protein. The table shows hundreds of thousands of distinct CDR3 sequences, with about 30% occurring only once. Material: blood. The sequence derives from a woman older than 75 in good health.

CDR3 loop: CASSQIPTAWNPYEQYF. The CDR3 coding sequence is TGTGCCAGCAGTCAAATCCCTACAGCGTGGAACCCCTACGAGCAGTACTTC. V is TRBV3-1 and J is TRBJ2-7; D gene ambiguous. CDR3 length equals 17 residues. V was pared by 6 bases and J by 2 bases, with 23 bases between. Germline-derived CDR1 and CDR2 are LGHDT and YNNKEL (reference sequence).